The 9 T cell receptor delta chains given below trace back to one sample, sequenced in a study of γδ T cells in repeated Plasmodium falciparum infection. Vgamma9/Vdelta2+ and Vdelta2-negative gammadelta T cells were flow-sorted from PBMC for bulk sequencing. TCRdb reprocessed the multiplex PCR reads through CATT. The sample includes approximately 53,000 delta-chain clones, over 1.5% of them seen just once. The source material was gamma-delta T cells from blood. These receptors all stem from a pool of human donors (malaria-infected and uninfected, not separated).

This clone turned up a few times. This DNA's translation differs at residue 16 from TCRdb's protein, which comes from a much larger clone; a read error is likely, and the protein shown is translated from the DNA. The genes are TRDV1 and TRDJ1, with 7 bases lining up with TRDD2. The CDR3 is 21 residues long. The V gene's germline CDR1 is TSWWSYY and CDR2 QGS. V lost 6 bases to trimming and J lost 3 bases; unmatched junction nucleotides: 28. The DNA of the CDR3 is TGTGCTCTTGGCAGGGCGCTTCCTATCGTGCTACTGCCTTTGTACGCCGATAAACTCATCTTT. Protein product: CALGRALPIVLLPLYADKLIF.

In its sample, this clone was seen a few times. This DNA's translation differs at residue 17 from TCRdb's protein, which comes from a much larger clone; a read error is likely, and the protein shown is translated from the DNA. This chain joins TRDV1 and TRDJ1; 9 bases agree with TRDD3. Here the J gene was assigned by germline matching of the DNA, as TCRdb has none. The length of the CDR3 is 21 residues. Trimming removed 3 bases from V and 7 bases from J; junction bases left unmatched: 27. Germline CDR1 reads TSWWSYY; CDR2 reads QGS. This CDR3 is CALGEGAPSWYWGTSQSKLIF. CDR3 DNA sequence: TGTGCTCTTGGGGAGGGGGCCCCCTCGTGGTACTGGGGGACATCGCAGAGTAAACTCATCTTT.

The sample holds many counts of this clone. The translation of this DNA and the TCRdb protein of a much larger clone differ at residue 15, probably owing to a read error; the protein shown here is translated from the DNA. This chain joins TRDV1 and TRDJ1; possible D gene TRDD3, 6 bases. The CDR3 length is 16 residues. The germline V gene has CDR1 TSWWSYY and CDR2 QGS. The CDR3 nucleotides are TGTGCTCTTGGGGAACTAGGACACCGGGGGAGCGATAAACTCACCTTT. It yields the protein CALGELGHRGSDKLTF.

In this sample, this clone turned up many times. The mismatch at residue 11 between this DNA's translation and the TCRdb protein of a much larger clone likely reflects a read error; the protein shown is translated from the DNA. The rearrangement joins TRDV1 to TRDJ1; tentatively, D is TRDD3 (5 bases). Germline loops: CDR1 TSWWSYY, CDR2 QGS. Trimming removed 2 bases at V and 0 bases at J, with 31 bases between. This CDR3 is built from 22 residues. The CDR3 nucleotides are TGTGCTCTTGGGGAAATGAAGGCTCGAATGGGGAGATTTACCGGGTACACCGATAAACTCATCTTT. Protein product: CALGEMKARMGRFTGYTDKLIF.

This clone was seen repeatedly, ten times or more. A far larger clone differs by one base, so this is likely a read error. This CDR3 is also generated by other DNA sequences in the sample. This rearrangement joins TRDV1 to TRDJ1, with TRDD2 matching over 9 bases. CDR3 size: 16 residues. CDR1 TSWWSYY and CDR2 QGS come from the germline V gene. The CDR3 sequence: CALLPTPSPYTDKLIF. CDR3 DNA sequence: TGTGCTCTCCTTCCTACCCCATCCCCTTACACCGATAAGCTCATCTTT.

This clone showed up just a few times. TCRdb records a much larger clone's protein for this DNA, with a difference at residue 18 that likely arises from a read error; the protein given is the translation of the DNA. The J gene has no call, while the V gene is TRDV1; the table names TRDD3, a call not compared with the DNA. The germline CDR1 and CDR2 sequences are TSWWSYY and QGS. This CDR3 region has 19 residues. CDR3 sequence: CALGPRGGGDNGGTDKLTF. CDR3 nucleotide sequence: TGTGCTCTTGGGCCACGTGGCGGGGGGGATAATGGTGGGACCGATAAACTCACCTTT.

A remark on this clone: A far larger clone is just one base off, so this is likely a read error. Other DNA sequences from this sample encode an identical CDR3 as well. V usage is TRAV38-2/DV8 and J usage is TRDJ1; D may be TRDD2 (8 bases). TCRdb lists no J gene, so it was determined here by aligning the DNA to germline. The CDR3 is made up of 21 amino acids. The germline V gene has CDR1 TSESDYY and CDR2 QEAYKQQN. The CDR3 nucleotides are TGTGCTTACAGGAGGGTCTTCCTACGGGGTGGGGGACCCTACTACACCGATAAACTCATCTTT. Its translation is CAYRRVFLRGGGPYYTDKLIF.

In the case of this clone: The protein TCRdb gives is from a much larger clone and does not agree with this DNA's translation at residue 13, likely a read error; the protein shown here comes from the DNA. The rearrangement uses TRDV1 and TRDJ1, with D unresolved. The J gene comes from matching the DNA to germline here; TCRdb lacks it. This CDR3 region has 16 residues. Germline CDR1 is TSWWSYY and CDR2 is QGS. This CDR3 is CALGDYLASHTDELIF. The CDR3 DNA reads TGTGCTCTTGGGGACTATCTTGCCTCTCACACCGATGAACTCATCTTT.

This clone was observed a handful of times. A far larger clone is a single base away, which makes a read error likely. The same CDR3 also results from other DNA sequences found in this sample. The V gene is TRDV1, the J gene TRDJ1; 13 nucleotides match TRDD3. No J segment appears in TCRdb, so it was assigned here by matching the sequence to germline. Germline V gene data show CDR1 as TSWWSYY and CDR2 as QGS. CDR3 size: 25 residues. The J segment lost 2 bases and the V segment lost 3 bases, leaving 30 bases of the junction unmatched. As DNA, the CDR3 is TGTGCTCTTGGGGAGCTGGGCCCCTGGGGGTACCCGCTTACTACTGGGGGATACGAGACCGATAAACTCATCTTT. It is translated as CALGELGPWGYPLTTGGYETDKLIF.